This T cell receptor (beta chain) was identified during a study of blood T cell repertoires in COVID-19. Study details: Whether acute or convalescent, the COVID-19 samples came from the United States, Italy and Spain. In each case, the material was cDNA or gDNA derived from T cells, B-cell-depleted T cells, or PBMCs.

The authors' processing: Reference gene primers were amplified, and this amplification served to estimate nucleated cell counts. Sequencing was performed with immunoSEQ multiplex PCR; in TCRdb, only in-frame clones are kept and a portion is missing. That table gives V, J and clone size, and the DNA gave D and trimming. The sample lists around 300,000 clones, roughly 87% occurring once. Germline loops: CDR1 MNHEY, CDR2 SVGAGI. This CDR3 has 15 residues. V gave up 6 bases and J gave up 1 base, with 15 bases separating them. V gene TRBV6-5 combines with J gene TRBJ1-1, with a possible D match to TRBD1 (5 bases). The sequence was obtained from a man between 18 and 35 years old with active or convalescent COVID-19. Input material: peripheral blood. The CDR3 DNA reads TGTGCCAGCAGCCCCAGGTGGGGGGGGAACACTGAAGCTTTCTTT. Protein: CASSPRWGGNTEAFF.